The TCR beta chain under discussion was sequenced for a study of T-cell reconstitution after alpha-beta-depleted transplantation in children. The study, taken as a whole, reports: At one year after transplant, newly produced T cells mostly accounted for T-cell counts and diversity. Several hundred graft clones that had expanded were reportedly the source of alpha-beta T cells about two months after transplant. There were some patients whose high TCRbeta diversity at day 60 came from surviving recipient T cells and thymic progenitors.

Preparation of the TCRbeta library used unique molecular identifiers. TCRdb fed the PCR reads into MiXCR, producing one record per CDR3 protein. The sample records 780,000 or so distinct CDR3 sequences, 16% being singletons. CDR1 is DFQATT and CDR2 is SNEGSKA in the germline V gene (reference sequence). CDR3 length: 19 residues. Trimming at V came to 4 bases and at J to 1 base, leaving 18 bases not matched to a gene. This clonotype was seen a few times. Its antigen remains unidentified. This receptor was taken from a male patient younger than 18 who had a stem cell transplant for acute lymphoblastic leukemia, so the T cells may come from the graft donor. The rearrangement joins TRBV20-1 to TRBJ2-1; TRBD2 aligns across 8 bases. The material sequenced was PBMCs, mostly from graft donor cells, taken 360 days after TCRalphabeta/CD19-depleted stem cell transplant. The CDR3 region is CSATRPGTRSFGSYNEQFF. The CDR3, as DNA: TGCAGTGCTACCCGACCGGGGACTAGGTCCTTCGGGTCCTACAATGAGCAGTTCTTC.